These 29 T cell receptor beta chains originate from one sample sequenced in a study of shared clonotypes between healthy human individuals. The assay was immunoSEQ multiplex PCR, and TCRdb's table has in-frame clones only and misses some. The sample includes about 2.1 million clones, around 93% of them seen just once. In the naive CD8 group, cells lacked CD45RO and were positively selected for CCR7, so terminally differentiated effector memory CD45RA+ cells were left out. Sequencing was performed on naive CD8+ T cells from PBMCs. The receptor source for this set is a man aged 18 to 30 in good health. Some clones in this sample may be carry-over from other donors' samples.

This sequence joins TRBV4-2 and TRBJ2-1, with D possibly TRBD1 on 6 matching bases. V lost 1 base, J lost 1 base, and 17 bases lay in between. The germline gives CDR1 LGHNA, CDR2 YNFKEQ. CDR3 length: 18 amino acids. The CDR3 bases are TGTGCCAGCAGCCAAGTGGCTCTCAGGGGCCCATCCTACAATGAGCAGTTCTTC. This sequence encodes CASSQVALRGPSYNEQFF.

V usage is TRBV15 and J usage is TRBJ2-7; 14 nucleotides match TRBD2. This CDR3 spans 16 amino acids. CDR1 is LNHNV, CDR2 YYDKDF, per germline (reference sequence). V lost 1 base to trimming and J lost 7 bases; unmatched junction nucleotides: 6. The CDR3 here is CATSRGPGLAGEEQYF. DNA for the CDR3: TGTGCCACCAGCAGAGGTCCGGGACTAGCGGGAGAAGAGCAGTACTTC.

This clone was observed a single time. Here the CDR3 reads CASSAGPTGGGTYEQYF. CDR3 DNA sequence: TGCGCCAGCAGCGCGGGCCCAACAGGGGGCGGCACCTACGAGCAGTACTTC. The chain combines TRBV5-1 with TRBJ2-7; TRBD1 aligns across 9 bases. Trimming at V came to 4 bases and at J to 2 bases, leaving 13 bases not matched to a gene. Germline CDR1 SGHRS, CDR2 YFSETQ. The CDR3 loop spans 17 amino acids.

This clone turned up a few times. The CDR3 DNA sequence: TGCAGCGTTGGTGGGACCCCGTTGACTGAAGCTTTCTTT. Translated: CSVGGTPLTEAFF. The V gene is TRBV29-1, the J gene TRBJ1-1; perhaps TRBD1 as D (5 bases). This CDR3 has 13 residues. V was pared by 4 bases and J by 5 bases, with 14 bases between. Germline V gene lookup returns CDR1 SQVTM and CDR2 ANQGSEA. Together with reference TRBV29-1 and TRBJ1-1, the CDR3 gives the full variable domain: SAVISQKPSRDICQRGTSLTIQCQVDSQVTMMFWYRQQPGQSLTLIATANQGSEATYESGFVIDKFPISRPNLTFSTLTVSNMSPEDSSIYLCSVGGTPLTEAFFGQGTRLTVV.

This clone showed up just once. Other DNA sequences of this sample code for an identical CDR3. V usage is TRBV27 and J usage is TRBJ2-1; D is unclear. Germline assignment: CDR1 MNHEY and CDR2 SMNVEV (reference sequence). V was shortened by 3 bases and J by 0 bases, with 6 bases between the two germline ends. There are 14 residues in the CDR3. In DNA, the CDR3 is TGTGCCAGCAGTTTGAGACACTCCTACAATGAGCAGTTCTTC. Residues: CASSLRHSYNEQFF.

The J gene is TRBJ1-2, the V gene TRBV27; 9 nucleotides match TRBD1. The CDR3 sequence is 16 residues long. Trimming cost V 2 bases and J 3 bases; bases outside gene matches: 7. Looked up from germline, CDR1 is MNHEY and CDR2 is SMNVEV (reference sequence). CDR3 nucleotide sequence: TGTGCCAGCAGTTTAGTCGGGACAGGGTTGCACTATGGCTACACCTTC. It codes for CASSLVGTGLHYGYTF.

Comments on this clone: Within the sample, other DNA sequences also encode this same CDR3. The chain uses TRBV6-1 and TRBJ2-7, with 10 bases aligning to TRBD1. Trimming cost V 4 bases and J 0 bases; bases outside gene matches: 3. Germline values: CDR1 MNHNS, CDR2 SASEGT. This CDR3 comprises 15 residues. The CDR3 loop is CASSVGTGASYEQYF. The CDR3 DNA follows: TGTGCCAGCAGTGTAGGGACAGGGGCCTCCTACGAGCAGTACTTC.

The CDR3 nucleotides are TGTGCCAGCAGAATTTACCGGGGCTCTAATGAAAAACTGTTTTTT. It is translated as CASRIYRGSNEKLFF. The rearrangement links TRBV28 to TRBJ1-4, with D maybe TRBD1 (5 bases). Germline values: CDR1 MDHEN, CDR2 SYDVKM. This CDR3 is built from 15 residues. V was trimmed by 6 bases and J by 3 bases, leaving 14 bases between them.

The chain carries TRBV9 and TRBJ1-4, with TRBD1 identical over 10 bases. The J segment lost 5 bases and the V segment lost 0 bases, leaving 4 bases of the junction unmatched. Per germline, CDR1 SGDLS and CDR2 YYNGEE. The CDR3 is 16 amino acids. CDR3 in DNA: TGTGCCAGCAGCGTAGCTTGGGGACAGGGGAATGAAAAACTGTTTTTT. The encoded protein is CASSVAWGQGNEKLFF.

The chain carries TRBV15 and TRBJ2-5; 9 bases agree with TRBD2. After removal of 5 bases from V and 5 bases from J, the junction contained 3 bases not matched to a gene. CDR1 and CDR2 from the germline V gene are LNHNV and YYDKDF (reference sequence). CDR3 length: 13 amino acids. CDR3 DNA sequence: TGTGCCACCAGCTGGACTAGCGACGAGACCCAGTACTTC. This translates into CATSWTSDETQYF. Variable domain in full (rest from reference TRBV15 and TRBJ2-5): DAMVIQNPRYQVTQFGKPVTLSCSQTLNHNVMYWYQQKSSQAPKLLFHYYDKDFNNEADTPDNFQSRRPNTSFCFLDIRSPGLGDTAMYLCATSWTSDETQYFGPGTRLLVL.

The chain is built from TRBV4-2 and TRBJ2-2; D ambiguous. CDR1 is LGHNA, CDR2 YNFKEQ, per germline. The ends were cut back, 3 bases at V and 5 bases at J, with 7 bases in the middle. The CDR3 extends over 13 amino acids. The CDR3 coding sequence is TGTGCCAGCAGCCAGGAGAGGACCGGGGAGCTGTTTTTT. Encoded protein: CASSQERTGELFF.

CDR3 nucleotide sequence: TGCAGCGTTGGGAGGGGCGATAACACCGGGGAGCTGTTTTTT. Translation gives CSVGRGDNTGELFF. The V call is TRBV29-1, the J call TRBJ2-2; maybe TRBD2 (6 bases). The germline gives CDR1 SQVTM, CDR2 ANQGSEA. Trimming left V 4 bases short and J 2 bases short, with 11 bases between. CDR3 length equals 14 residues.

The CDR3 DNA sequence: TGTGCCAGCAGCTTAGCTGGCAGGTACCAAGAGACCCAGTACTTC. It is translated as CASSLAGRYQETQYF. The V gene is TRBV11-3, the J gene TRBJ2-5; D not certain. Germline loops: CDR1 SGHNT, CDR2 YENEEA. V lost 1 base to trimming and J lost 0 bases, with 9 bases between them. The CDR3 contains 15 residues.

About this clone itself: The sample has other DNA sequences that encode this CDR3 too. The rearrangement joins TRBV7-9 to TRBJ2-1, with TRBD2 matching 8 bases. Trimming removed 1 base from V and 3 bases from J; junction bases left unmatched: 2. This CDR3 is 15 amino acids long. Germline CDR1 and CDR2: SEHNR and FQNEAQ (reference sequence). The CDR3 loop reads CASSLGAGGYNEQFF. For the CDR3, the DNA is TGTGCCAGCAGCTTAGGGGCGGGAGGCTACAATGAGCAGTTCTTC.

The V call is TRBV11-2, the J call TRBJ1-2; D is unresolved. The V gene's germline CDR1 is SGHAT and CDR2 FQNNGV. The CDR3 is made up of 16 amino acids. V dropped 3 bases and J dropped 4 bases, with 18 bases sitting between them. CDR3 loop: CASSFGTARISYGYTF. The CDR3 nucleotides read TGTGCCAGCAGCTTTGGAACAGCCAGGATCTCCTATGGCTACACCTTC.

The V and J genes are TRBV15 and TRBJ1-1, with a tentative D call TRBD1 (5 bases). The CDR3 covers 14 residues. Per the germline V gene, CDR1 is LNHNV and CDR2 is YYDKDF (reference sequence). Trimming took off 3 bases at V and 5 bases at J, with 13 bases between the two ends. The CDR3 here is CATSSRFGGTEAFF. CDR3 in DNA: TGTGCCACCAGCAGCCGCTTTGGGGGTACTGAAGCTTTCTTT.

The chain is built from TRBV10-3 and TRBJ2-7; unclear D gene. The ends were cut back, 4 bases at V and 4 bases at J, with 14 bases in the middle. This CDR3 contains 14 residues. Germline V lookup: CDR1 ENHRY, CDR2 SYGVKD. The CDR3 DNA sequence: TGTGCCATCAGTGTAGAATCAGGCCCGTACGAGCAGTACTTC. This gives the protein CAISVESGPYEQYF.

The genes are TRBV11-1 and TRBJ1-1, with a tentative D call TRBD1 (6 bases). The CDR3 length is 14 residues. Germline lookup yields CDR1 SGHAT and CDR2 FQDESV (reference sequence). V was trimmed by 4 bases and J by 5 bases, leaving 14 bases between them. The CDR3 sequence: CASSSRGGPTEAFF. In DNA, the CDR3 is TGTGCCAGCAGCTCGAGGGGGGGCCCAACTGAAGCTTTCTTT. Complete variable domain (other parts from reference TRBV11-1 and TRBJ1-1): EAEVAQSPRYKITEKSQAVAFWCDPISGHATLYWYRQILGQGPELLVQFQDESVVDDSQLPKDRFSAERLKGVDSTLKIQPAELGDSAMYLCASSSRGGPTEAFFGQGTRLTVV.

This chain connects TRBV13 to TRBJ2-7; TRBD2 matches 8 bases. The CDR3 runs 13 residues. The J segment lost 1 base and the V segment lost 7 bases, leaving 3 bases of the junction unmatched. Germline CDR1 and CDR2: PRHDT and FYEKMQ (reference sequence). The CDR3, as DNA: TGTGCCAGCACCCAGCGGGGGTCCTACGAGCAGTACTTC. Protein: CASTQRGSYEQYF.

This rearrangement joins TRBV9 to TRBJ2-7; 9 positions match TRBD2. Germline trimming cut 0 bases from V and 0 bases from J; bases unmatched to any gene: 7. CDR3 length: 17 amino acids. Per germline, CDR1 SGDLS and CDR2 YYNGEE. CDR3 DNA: TGTGCCAGCAGCGTAGACCCTAGCGGGATGGGCTCCTACGAGCAGTACTTC. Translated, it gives CASSVDPSGMGSYEQYF.

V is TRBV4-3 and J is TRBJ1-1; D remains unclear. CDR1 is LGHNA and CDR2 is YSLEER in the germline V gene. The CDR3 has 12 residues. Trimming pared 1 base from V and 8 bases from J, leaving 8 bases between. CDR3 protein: CASSQGRLEAFF. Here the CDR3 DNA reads TGCGCCAGCAGCCAAGGACGGTTAGAAGCTTTCTTT.

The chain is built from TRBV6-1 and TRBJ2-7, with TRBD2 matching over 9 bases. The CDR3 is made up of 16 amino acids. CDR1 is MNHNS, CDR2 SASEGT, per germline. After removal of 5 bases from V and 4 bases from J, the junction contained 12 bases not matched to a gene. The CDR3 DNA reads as TGTGCCAGCAGTAAAGTAGCGGGAGTAGTTTTGTACGAGCAGTACTTC. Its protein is CASSKVAGVVLYEQYF.

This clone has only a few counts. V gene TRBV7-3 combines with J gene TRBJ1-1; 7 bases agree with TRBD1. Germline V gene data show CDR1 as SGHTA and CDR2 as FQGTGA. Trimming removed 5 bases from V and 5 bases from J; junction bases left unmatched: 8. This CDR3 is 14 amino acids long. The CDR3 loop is CASSLQGPRTEAFF. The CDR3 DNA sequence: TGTGCCAGCAGCCTACAGGGGCCTCGTACTGAAGCTTTCTTT.

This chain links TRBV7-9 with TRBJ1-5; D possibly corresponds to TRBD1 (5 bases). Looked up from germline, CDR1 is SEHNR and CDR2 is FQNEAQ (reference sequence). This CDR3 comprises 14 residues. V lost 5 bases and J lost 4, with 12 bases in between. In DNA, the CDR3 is TGTGCCAGCAGCCGTGACAGTTTTAATCAGCCCCAGCATTTT. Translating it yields CASSRDSFNQPQHF.

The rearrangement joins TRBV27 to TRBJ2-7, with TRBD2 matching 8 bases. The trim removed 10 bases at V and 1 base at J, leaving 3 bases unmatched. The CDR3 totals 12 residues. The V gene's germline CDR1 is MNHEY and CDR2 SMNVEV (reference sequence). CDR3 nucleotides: TGTGCCACCAAGCGGGGGTCCTACGAGCAGTACTTC. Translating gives CATKRGSYEQYF.

CDR3 sequence (DNA): TGTGCCAGCAGCTTTCGGCTAAACACCGGGGAGCTGTTTTTT. It specifies CASSFRLNTGELFF. The chain employs TRBV5-6 and TRBJ2-2; no clear D gene. The CDR3 extends over 14 amino acids. V was clipped by 2 bases and J by 2 bases, with 7 bases between them. The germline gives CDR1 SGHDT, CDR2 YYEEEE.

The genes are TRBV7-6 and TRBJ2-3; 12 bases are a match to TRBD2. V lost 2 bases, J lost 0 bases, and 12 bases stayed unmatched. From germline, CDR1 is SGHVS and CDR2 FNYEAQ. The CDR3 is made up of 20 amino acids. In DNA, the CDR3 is TGTGCCAGCAGCTTATTAAAGGGGGGACTAGCGGGCGCGAGCACAGATACGCAGTATTTT. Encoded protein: CASSLLKGGLAGASTDTQYF.

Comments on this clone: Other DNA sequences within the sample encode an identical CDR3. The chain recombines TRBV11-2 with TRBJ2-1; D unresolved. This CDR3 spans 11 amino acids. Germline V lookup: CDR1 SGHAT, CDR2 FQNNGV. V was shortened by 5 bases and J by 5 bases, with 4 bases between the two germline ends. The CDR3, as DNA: TGTGCCAGCAGCGCGAACAATGAGCAGTTCTTC. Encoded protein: CASSANNEQFF. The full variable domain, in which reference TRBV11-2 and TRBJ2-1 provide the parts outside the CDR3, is EAGVAQSPRYKIIEKRQSVAFWCNPISGHATLYWYQQILGQGPKLLIQFQNNGVVDDSQLPKDRFSAERLKGVDSTLKIQPAKLEDSAVYLCASSANNEQFFGPGTRLTVL.

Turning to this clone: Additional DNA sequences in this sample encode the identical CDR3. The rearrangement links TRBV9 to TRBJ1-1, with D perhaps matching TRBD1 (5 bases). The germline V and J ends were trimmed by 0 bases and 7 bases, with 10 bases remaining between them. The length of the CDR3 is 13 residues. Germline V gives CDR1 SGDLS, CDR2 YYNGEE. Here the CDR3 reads CASSVGGVGEAFF. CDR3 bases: TGTGCCAGCAGCGTAGGGGGGGTTGGTGAAGCTTTCTTT.